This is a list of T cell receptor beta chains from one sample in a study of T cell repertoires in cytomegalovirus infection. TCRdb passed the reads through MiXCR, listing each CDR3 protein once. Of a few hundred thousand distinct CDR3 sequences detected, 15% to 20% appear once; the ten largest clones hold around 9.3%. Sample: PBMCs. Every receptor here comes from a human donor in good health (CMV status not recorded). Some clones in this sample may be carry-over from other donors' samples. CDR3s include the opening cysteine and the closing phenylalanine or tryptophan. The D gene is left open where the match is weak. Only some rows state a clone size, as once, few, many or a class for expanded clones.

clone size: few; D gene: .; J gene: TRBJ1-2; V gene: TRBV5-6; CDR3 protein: CASSFWQRSRIGGYTF; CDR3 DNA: TGTGCCAGCAGCTTTTGGCAGCGTAGTCGGATCGGTGGCTACACCTTC
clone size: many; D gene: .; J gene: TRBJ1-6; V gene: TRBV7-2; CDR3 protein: CASSLTRETPLHF; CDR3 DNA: TGTGCCAGCAGCTTAACCAGGGAGACGCCCCTCCACTTT
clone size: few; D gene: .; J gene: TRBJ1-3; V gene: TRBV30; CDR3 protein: CAWSQSRAPLNTIYF; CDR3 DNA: TGTGCCTGGAGCCAAAGCCGGGCACCGTTGAACACCATATATTTT
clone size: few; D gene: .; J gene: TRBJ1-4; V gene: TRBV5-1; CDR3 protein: CASSTGTHTNEKLFF; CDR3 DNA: TGCGCCAGCAGCACCGGGACTCATACTAATGAAAAACTGTTTTTT
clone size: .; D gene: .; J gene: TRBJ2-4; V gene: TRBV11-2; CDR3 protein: CASSHLAGGLNIQYF; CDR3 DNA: TGTGCCAGCAGCCACCTTGCTGGCGGGTTGAACATTCAGTACTTC
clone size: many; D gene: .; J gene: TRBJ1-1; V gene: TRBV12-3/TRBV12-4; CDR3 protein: CASSLDWFSNTEAFF; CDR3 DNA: TGTGCCAGCAGCCTTGATTGGTTCTCGAACACTGAAGCTTTCTTT
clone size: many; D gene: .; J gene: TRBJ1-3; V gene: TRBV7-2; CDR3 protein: CASSRRNSGNTIYF; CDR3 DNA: TGTGCCAGCAGCAGACGGAACTCTGGAAACACCATATATTTT
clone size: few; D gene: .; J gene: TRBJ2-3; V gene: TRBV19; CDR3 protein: CASGVGGTDTQYF; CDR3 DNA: TGTGCCAGTGGCGTTGGGGGCACAGATACGCAGTATTTT
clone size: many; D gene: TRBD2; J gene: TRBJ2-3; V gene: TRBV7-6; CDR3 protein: CASSPVAGVRTDTQYF; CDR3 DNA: TGTGCCAGCAGCCCAGTAGCGGGAGTAAGGACAGATACGCAGTATTTT
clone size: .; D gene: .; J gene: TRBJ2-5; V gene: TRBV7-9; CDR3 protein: CASSFIRETQYF; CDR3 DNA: TGTGCCAGCAGCTTTATACGGGAGACCCAGTACTTC
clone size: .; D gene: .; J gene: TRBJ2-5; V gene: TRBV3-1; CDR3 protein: CASSQDSGMETQYF; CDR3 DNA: TGTGCCAGCAGCCAAGATTCAGGGATGGAGACCCAGTACTTC
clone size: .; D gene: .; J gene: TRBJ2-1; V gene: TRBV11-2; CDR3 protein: CASSEGLLSDEQFF; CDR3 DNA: TGTGCCAGCAGCGAGGGGCTCCTAAGTGATGAGCAGTTCTTC
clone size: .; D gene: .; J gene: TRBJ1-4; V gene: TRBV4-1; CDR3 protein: CASSQDGRRREREKLFF; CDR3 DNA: TGCGCCAGCAGCCAAGATGGCCGGCGAAGAGAGAGGGAAAAACTGTTTTTT
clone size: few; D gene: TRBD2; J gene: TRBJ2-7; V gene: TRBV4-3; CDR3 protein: CASSQDRASGYEQYF; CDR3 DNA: TGCGCCAGCAGCCAAGATAGGGCTAGCGGCTACGAGCAGTACTTC
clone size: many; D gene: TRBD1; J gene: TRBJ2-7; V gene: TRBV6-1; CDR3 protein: CASRVNRGEQYF; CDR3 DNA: TGTGCCAGCAGAGTTAACAGGGGCGAGCAGTACTTC
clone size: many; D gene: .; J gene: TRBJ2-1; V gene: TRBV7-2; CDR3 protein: CASSTTLAGQREQFF; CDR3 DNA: TGTGCCAGCAGCACGACCCTCGCGGGCCAGCGTGAGCAGTTCTTC
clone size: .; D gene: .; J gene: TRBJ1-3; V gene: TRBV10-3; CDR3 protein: CAISENLMGPGNTIYF; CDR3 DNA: TGTGCCATCAGTGAGAACCTGATGGGTCCTGGAAACACCATATATTTT
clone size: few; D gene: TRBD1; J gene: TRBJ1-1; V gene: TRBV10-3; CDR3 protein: CAISLDRENTEAFF; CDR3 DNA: TGTGCCATCAGTCTCGACAGGGAGAACACTGAAGCTTTCTTT
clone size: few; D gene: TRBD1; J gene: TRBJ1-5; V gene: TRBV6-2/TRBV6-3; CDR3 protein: CASRKPKTGDDQPQHF; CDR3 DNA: TGTGCCAGCAGAAAGCCTAAAACAGGGGACGATCAGCCCCAGCATTTT
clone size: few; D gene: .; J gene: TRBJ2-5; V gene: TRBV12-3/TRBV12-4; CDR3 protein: CASRPTRGQETQYF; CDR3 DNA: TGTGCCAGCAGACCTACTAGGGGCCAAGAGACCCAGTACTTC